A selection of T cell receptor beta chains follows, all from one sample in a study of blood T cell repertoires in COVID-19. TCRdb's table, derived via immunoSEQ multiplex PCR, lists solely in-frame clones and lacks some. The sample has approximately 88,000 clones; more than 70% are singletons. Sequencing was performed on peripheral blood. The receptors shown here come from a woman aged 70 to 79 with acute or convalescent COVID-19. Both conserved end residues are part of each CDR3. Each record gives: D gene, V gene, J gene, clone size, CDR3 DNA, CDR3 protein. A D gene is named only where the DNA matches it firmly. The size entry is marked missing in some rows and otherwise reads once, few, many or a size class.

>TRBD1|TRBV4-1|TRBJ1-5|-
TGCGCCAGCAGCCAAGGGGGAGCAGGGGGCATTCAGCCCCAGCATTTT
CASSQGGAGGIQPQHF
>TRBD1|TRBV19|TRBJ1-2|many
TGTGCCAGTAGTGGACAGGCGCAAGCTAACTATGGCTACACCTTC
CASSGQAQANYGYTF
>TRBD1|TRBV9|TRBJ1-2|few
TGTGCCAGCAGCGTAACACAGGGGGCGCGGGCCACCTTC
CASSVTQGARATF
>-|TRBV5-6|TRBJ1-6|-
TGTGCCAGCAGCTTGGGGGTTCGGGTCAATTCACCCCTCCACTTT
CASSLGVRVNSPLHF
>TRBD1|TRBV19|TRBJ2-1|-
TGTGCCAGTAGTATTGACAGGGCTGAGCAGTTCTTC
CASSIDRAEQFF
>TRBD1|TRBV19|TRBJ2-1|-
TGTGCCAGTAGTAGCAGGGGGCTTGGCGAGGAGCAGTTCTTC
CASSSRGLGEEQFF
>-|TRBV3-1/TRBV3-2|TRBJ1-2|-
TGTGCCAGCAGCCAAGATCTGGGCCCGTCTTTTGGCTACACCTTC
CASSQDLGPSFGYTF
>-|TRBV7-9|TRBJ1-2|few
TGTGCCAGCAGCGTAGGGGGGGATACTAGCTATGGCTACACCTTC
CASSVGGDTSYGYTF
>-|TRBV19|TRBJ2-1|once
TGTGCCAGTAGTATCGGGGAGTATGGCTACAATGAGCAGTTCTTC
CASSIGEYGYNEQFF
>-|TRBV11-2|TRBJ2-1|-
TGTGCCAGCAGCCGCGGCCTGGTCTACAATGAGCAGTTCTTC
CASSRGLVYNEQFF
>TRBD1|TRBV19|TRBJ2-3|-
TGTGCCAGTAGTACCTCCCGGGACAGGGAGACAGATACGCAGTATTTT
CASSTSRDRETDTQYF
>TRBD2|TRBV9|TRBJ2-5|-
TGTGCCAGCAGCGTACACGGGACTAGCGGGAACCCAGAGACCCAGTACTTC
CASSVHGTSGNPETQYF
>-|TRBV7-8|TRBJ2-1|-
TGTGCCAGCAGCCCCGTGGGGCCCGGAAGCTCCTACAATGAGCAGTTCTTC
CASSPVGPGSSYNEQFF
>TRBD2|TRBV5-4|TRBJ2-3|-
TGTGCCAGCAGCTTAAGGCCCGGGGGGTCCACAGATACGCAGTATTTT
CASSLRPGGSTDTQYF
>TRBD1|TRBV4-3|TRBJ1-1|-
TGCGCCAGCAGCCACGTAGAGGGGGCGCGGACTGAAGCTTTCTTT
CASSHVEGARTEAFF
>TRBD2|TRBV11-3|TRBJ2-2|-
TGTGCCAGCAGCTTTCGACGGACTAGCGGGGAACCCCCCGGGGAGCTGTTTTTT
CASSFRRTSGEPPGELFF
>-|TRBV7-2|TRBJ2-3|once
TGTGCCAGCAGCTTACTTCTAGCCACAGATACGCAGTATTTT
CASSLLLATDTQYF
>-|TRBV5-1|TRBJ2-3|-
TGCGCCAGCAGCTTGTTCTCAGCGGCTACTAGCACAGATACGCAGTATTTT
CASSLFSAATSTDTQYF
>-|TRBV7-9|TRBJ1-1|-
TGTGCCAGCAGCTTCTCTCAGGACAGAGCTGAAGCTTTCTTT
CASSFSQDRAEAFF